The entry below gives a single T cell receptor beta chain sequence along with its context. What it binds is not known. The data belong to a study of shared clonotypes between healthy human individuals. Study results and caveats: For sorted subsets, rarefaction showed incomplete sequencing despite large depth.

Data came from immunoSEQ multiplex PCR; TCRdb stores just in-frame clones and leaves some out. The sample contains about 2.4 million clones, under 95% of which appear only once. Germline-derived CDR1 and CDR2 are GTSNPN and SVGIG (reference sequence). This CDR3 contains 11 residues. The germline V and J ends were trimmed by 3 bases and 5 bases, with 7 bases remaining between them. Sequences were obtained from naive CD4+ T cells from PBMCs. Regarding subset: CD45RA+ positively selected. The source is a man aged 18-30 years in good health. Some clones in this sample may be carry-over from other donors' samples. The gene calls are TRBV30 and TRBJ1-2, with no clear D. The CDR3 DNA reads TGTGCCTGGAGGGTTGGGTATGGCTACACCTTC. Translation gives CAWRVGYGYTF.